This T cell receptor beta chain was captured in a study of blood T cell repertoires in COVID-19. The CDR3 loop spans 15 amino acids. V was trimmed by 5 bases and J by 2 bases, leaving 13 bases between them. CDR1 and CDR2 (germline): LNHDA, SQIVND (reference sequence). Clones were read by immunoSEQ multiplex PCR, and TCRdb kept only the in-frame ones, dropping some. The sample consists of tens of thousands of clones, 90% of them appearing once. V is TRBV19 and J is TRBJ1-5; the D gene is possibly TRBD1 (5 bases). This TCR was sampled from a man aged 45-65 years with active COVID-19. Sequencing was done on a sample of peripheral blood. The CDR3 is CASSAAGLGNQPQHF. The CDR3 coding sequence is TGTGCCAGTAGTGCCGCAGGGTTGGGCAATCAGCCCCAGCATTTT. Drawing the rest from reference TRBV19 and TRBJ1-5, the complete variable domain is DGGITQSPKYLFRKEGQNVTLSCEQNLNHDAMYWYRQDPGQGLRLIYYSQIVNDFQKGDIAEGYSVSREKKESFPLTVTSAQKNPTAFYLCASSAAGLGNQPQHFGDGTRLSIL.